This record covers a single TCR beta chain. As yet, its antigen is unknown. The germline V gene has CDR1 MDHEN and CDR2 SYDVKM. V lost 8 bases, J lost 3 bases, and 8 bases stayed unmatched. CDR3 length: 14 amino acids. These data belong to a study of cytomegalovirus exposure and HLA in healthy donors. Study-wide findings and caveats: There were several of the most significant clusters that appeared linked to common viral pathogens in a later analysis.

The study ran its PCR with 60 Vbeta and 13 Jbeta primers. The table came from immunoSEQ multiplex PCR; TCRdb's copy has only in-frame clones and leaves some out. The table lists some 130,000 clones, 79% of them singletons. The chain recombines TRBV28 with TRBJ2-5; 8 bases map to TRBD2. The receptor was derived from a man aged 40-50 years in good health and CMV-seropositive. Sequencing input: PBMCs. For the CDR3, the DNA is TGTGCCAGCCCGAAGCTAGCGGGTAAAGAGACCCAGTACTTC. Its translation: CASPKLAGKETQYF.